This T cell receptor beta chain appears in the sequencing data of a study of spatial heterogeneity in lung cancer. Background on the study: Follow-up PBMC specimens underwent sequencing when available; their median timing was roughly 24 months after resection. Study-wide findings and caveats: Detection of ubiquitous tumor TCRs in blood was higher at resection than follow-up.

Comments on this clonotype: The target antigen is unknown. A clone one base away is much larger, so this may be a read error.

The germline V gene has CDR1 SEHNR and CDR2 FQNEAQ (reference sequence). CDR3 length equals 12 residues. Time point of the sample: blood at routine non-recurrence follow-up after resection. Whole RNA obtained from tumor, nontumor lung or frozen PBMC underwent sequencing without sorting. Individually, TCR cDNA molecules were each labelled with a unique molecular identifier. TCRdb fed the 5' RACE reads into MiXCR, producing one record per CDR3 protein. The data show some 32,000 distinct CDR3 sequences, about 10% seen once. The sequence was collected from a female donor with early-stage non-small cell lung cancer. The sequenced sample was PBMCs, obtained at follow-up. V and J are TRBV7-9 and TRBJ2-7; D is uncertain. In DNA form, the CDR3 reads TGTGCCAGCAGCTTTGACAACTACGAGCATTACTTC. This translates into CASSFDNYEHYF.